This TCR beta chain came from a study of cytomegalovirus exposure and HLA in healthy donors. The repertoire was sequenced with immunoSEQ multiplex PCR; TCRdb's copy has only in-frame clones and lacks some. The sample lists about 110,000 clones, under 85% occurring once. This CDR3 spans 21 amino acids. From germline, CDR1 is LNHNV and CDR2 YYDKDF (reference sequence). Trimming cost V 0 bases and J 2 bases; bases outside gene matches: 18. V is TRBV15 and J is TRBJ1-5, with 8 bases identical to TRBD1. The source material was PBMCs. The receptor was derived from a young woman in good health and CMV-seronegative. The chain's CDR3 is CATSRDPGRTGSSSGNQPQHF. The CDR3 DNA reads as TGTGCCACCAGCAGAGACCCGGGTAGGACAGGGAGTAGTAGTGGCAATCAGCCCCAGCATTTT.